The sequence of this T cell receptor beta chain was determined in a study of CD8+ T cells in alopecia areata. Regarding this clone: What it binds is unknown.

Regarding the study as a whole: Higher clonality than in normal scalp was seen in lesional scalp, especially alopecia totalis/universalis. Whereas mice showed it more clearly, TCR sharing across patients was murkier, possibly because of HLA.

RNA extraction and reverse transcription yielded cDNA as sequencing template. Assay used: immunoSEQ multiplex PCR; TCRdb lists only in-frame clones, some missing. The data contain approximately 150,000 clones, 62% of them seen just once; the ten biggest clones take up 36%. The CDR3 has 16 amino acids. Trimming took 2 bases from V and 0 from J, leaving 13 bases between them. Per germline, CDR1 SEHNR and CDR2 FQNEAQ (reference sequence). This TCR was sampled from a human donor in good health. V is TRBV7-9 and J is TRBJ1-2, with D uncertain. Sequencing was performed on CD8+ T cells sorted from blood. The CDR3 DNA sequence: TGTGCCAGCAGCTTATCTGCGACAACAGCTAACTATGGCTACACCTTC. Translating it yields CASSLSATTANYGYTF. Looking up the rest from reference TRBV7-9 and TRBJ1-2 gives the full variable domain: DTGVSQNPRHKITKRGQNVTFRCDPISEHNRLYWYRQTLGQGPEFLTYFQNEAQLEKSRLLSDRFSAERPKGSFSTLEIQRTEQGDSAMYLCASSLSATTANYGYTFGSGTRLTVV.